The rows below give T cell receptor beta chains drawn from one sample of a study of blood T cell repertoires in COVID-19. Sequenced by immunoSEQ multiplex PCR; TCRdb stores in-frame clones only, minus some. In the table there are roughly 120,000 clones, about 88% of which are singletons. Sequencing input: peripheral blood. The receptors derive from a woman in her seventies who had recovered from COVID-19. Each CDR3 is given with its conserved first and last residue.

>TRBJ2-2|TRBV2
CASSVLAGTGELFF
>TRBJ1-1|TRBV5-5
CASSRTVPGTEAFF
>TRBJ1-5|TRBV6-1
CASSEGMGGMFNQPQHF
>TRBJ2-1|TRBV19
CASSTPWTGEQFF
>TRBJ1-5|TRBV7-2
CASSLGHYSNQPQHF
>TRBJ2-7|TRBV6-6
CASSTPQGLSYEQYF
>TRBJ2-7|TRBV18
CASSYRVYEQYF
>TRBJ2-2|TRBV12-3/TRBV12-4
CASRQTDGELFF
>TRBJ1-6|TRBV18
CASSPPGLSAGSPLHF
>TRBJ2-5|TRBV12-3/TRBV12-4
CASSSRGQETQYF
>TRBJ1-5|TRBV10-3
CAIQGQVNQPQHF
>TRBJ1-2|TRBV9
CASSVVGDRGHGYTF
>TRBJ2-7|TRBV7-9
CASSLSGGSGEQYF
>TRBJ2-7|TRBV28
CASSYLGLAGGIYEQYF
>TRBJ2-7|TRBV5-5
CASSLDQGTEQYF
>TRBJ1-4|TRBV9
CASSVGVGRGNEKLFF
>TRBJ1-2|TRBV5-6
CASSLEAGQRYGYTF
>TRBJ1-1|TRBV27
CASSRPPPGNQAFF
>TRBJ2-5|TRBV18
CASSPNMRETQYF
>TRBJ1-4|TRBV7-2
CASSLHWLSNEKLFF
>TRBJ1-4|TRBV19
CASSTRASGGEKLFF
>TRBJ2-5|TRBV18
CASSRYPRDRESQYF
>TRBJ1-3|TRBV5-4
CASSLGGNSGNTIYF
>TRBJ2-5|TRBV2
CASSERGGDAGGTQYF
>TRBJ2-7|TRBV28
CASSLLGGAGYEQYF
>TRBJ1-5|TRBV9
CASSVVTHQPQHF
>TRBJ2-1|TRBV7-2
CASSLPSGGWYNEQFF
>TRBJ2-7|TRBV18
CASSPVRDGEQYF
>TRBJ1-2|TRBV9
CASSVPGGYGYTF
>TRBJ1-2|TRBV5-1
CASSPGGGSYGYTF
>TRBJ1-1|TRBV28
CASSTPLRGPAFF
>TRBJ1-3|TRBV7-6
CASSLGGYSGNTIYF
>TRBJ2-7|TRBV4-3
CASSQDLDFTYEQYF
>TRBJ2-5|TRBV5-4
CASSPGGGGQETQYF
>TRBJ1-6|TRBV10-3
CAIRAQESPLHF
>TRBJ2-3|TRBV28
CASSPQSGKDTQYF
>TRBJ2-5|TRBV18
CASSLSVPGTQYF
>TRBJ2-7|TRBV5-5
CASSQGTGGRYEQYF
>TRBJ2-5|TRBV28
CASSFATRYLEETQYF
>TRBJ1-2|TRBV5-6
CASSLEPPYGYTF
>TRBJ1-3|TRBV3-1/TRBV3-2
CASSHARGRGSGNTIYF
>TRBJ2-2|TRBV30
CAWSPGVNTGELFF
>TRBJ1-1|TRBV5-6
CASSATGITEAFF
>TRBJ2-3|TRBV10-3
CATRGVGTDTQYF
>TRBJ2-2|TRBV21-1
CASSNWTSAQNTGELFF
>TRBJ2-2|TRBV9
CASSPLRGSSTGELFF
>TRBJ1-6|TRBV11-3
CASSLPGVYNSPLHF
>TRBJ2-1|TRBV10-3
CAISDRGEQFF
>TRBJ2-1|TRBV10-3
CAISVVAGHEQFF
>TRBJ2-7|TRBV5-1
CASSFAGGTYEQYF
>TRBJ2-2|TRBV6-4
CASSVNLLEDTGELFF
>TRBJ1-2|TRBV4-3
CASSPSGQAEGYTF
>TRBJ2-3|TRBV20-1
CSANRADTQYF
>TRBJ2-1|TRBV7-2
CASSPHGNEQFF
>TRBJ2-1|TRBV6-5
CASRKAGLMGGGQFF